The entry that follows covers one TCR beta chain sequence. As handled by the study authors: Amplification of reference gene primers provided the estimated nucleated cell counts. TCRdb's copy holds only in-frame clones and misses some; the assay was immunoSEQ multiplex PCR. That table supplies the V and J calls and clone size; D and trimming were determined from the DNA. Among roughly 38,000 clones listed, about 84% were seen once. The data were taken from a study of blood T cell repertoires in COVID-19. As for the study in general: Samples came from the United States, Italy and Spain, spanning acute and convalescent COVID-19. T cells, B-cell-depleted T cells, or PBMCs supplied cDNA or gDNA.

This CDR3 region has 15 residues. The V gene lost 7 bases and the J gene lost 0 bases, with 10 bases spanning the gap. Germline V gives CDR1 SNHLY, CDR2 FYNNEI. Sequences were obtained from peripheral blood. The chain uses TRBV2 and TRBJ1-6; tentative D call: TRBD1 (6 bases). The receptor was isolated from a man older than 75 with active or convalescent COVID-19. The CDR3 nucleotides are TGTGCCAGCAAGGGGGAGAGCTCCTATAATTCACCCCTCCACTTT. Translation gives CASKGESSYNSPLHF.